This T cell receptor beta chain was observed in a study of glioma-infiltrating T cells. This clonotype was picked up one time. Compared with germline, one end of the junction differs, possibly owing to a read error. The CDR3 consists of 15 residues. Looked up from germline, CDR1 is KGHSH and CDR2 is LQKENI. The iRepertoire nested amplicon-rescue multiplex PCR amplified TCR alpha and beta CDR3s from RNA. Each CDR3 protein gets one entry after TCRdb re-called the multiplex PCR reads with MiXCR. The sample consists of about 110,000 distinct CDR3 sequences, 25% to 30% of them appearing once. The V gene is TRBV18, the J gene TRBJ1-5, with D uncertain. Sequencing was done on a sample of glioma tissue, nonneoplastic brain tissue, or PBMCs (not recorded which). The source is a human donor with low-grade glioma or glioblastoma, undergoing nonglioma brain surgery, or in good health (not recorded which). The CDR3, as DNA: TGTGCTAGCTCACCGCCGGGTGAAGGTGATCAGCCCGAGCATTTT. Translating gives CASSPPGEGDQPEHF.